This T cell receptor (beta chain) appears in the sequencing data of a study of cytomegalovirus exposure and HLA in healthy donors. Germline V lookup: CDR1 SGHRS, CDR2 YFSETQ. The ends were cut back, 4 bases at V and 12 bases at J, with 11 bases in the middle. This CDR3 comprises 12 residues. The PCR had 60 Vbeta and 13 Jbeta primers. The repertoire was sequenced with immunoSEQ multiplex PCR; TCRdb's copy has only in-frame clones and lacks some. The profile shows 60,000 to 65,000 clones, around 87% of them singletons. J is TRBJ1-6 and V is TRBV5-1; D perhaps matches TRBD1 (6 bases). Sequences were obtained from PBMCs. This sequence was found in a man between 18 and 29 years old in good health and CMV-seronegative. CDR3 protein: CASSTPGVPLHF. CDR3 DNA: TGCGCCAGCAGCACCCCAGGGGTACCCCTCCACTTT. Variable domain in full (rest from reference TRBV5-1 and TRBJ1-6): KAGVTQTPRYLIKTRGQQVTLSCSPISGHRSVSWYQQTPGQGLQFLFEYFSETQRNKGNFPGRFSGRQFSNSRSEMNVSTLELGDSALYLCASSTPGVPLHFGNGTRLTVT.